The present T cell receptor beta chain was sequenced within a study of cytomegalovirus exposure and HLA in healthy donors (TCRdb year 2017). Regarding the research as a whole: According to an earlier analysis of a few hundred of the donors, 150 million to 200 million T cells yielded approximately 120 million unique TCR beta sequences and approximately 300 Gb of sequence data. Because of strong linkage in the cohort, five DR-DQ haplotypes were treated as single units for association and clustering. An early release that covered roughly 600 HLA-typed donors contained around 330 gigabases of sequencing data and tens of millions of unique TCR sequences. All discovery cohort repertoires had been generated using a single sequencing platform. The study was designed to test whether signatures of past pathogen exposure could be identified by cataloging public T cell receptors. Both class I and class II loci were covered by HLA typing, at four-digit resolution. To predict cytomegalovirus infection status, the study combined high-throughput TCR immunosequencing, statistical association of individual TCRs with disease status, and machine learning. Donor age, sex, ethnicity and CMV serostatus were compiled alongside the repertoire data. Among some 400 genotyped donors of the cohort, an average of approximately 240,000 unique TCR beta nucleotide sequences was sequenced per donor, of which 15% to 20% were non-productive. An earlier analysis of 587 of the donors used high-throughput TCR beta sequencing to judge whether each TCR beta V gene segment behaved as functional or pseudogenic. Rather than using new phenotypic data, the later analysis identified candidate immune exposures from TCR beta sequences and from how often those sequences occurred across donors. In a later genetic analysis, genome-wide SNP genotypes for about 55% of the roughly 700 donors were used, and that subset was treated as a discovery cohort. A later analysis re-examined previously published TCR beta repertoires from roughly 720 donors and added high-resolution HLA genotyping to investigate patterns of TCR occurrence. The T cell repertoires of under 750 subjects were profiled by immunosequencing and related to cytomegalovirus serostatus. Typing coverage varied by locus: about 629-640 donors for A, B, C, DRB1 and DQB1; more than 500 for DQA1; 606 for DPA1; around 490 for DPB1. Of the 300 to 500 genotyped donors, less than 90% were placed in the genetic ancestry cluster associated with self-reported Caucasian donors. Besides the first cohort of roughly 640 subjects, a separate validation cohort made up of 120 or so different subjects was used.

Including the terminal cysteine and phenylalanine, the CDR3 comprises 13 residues. Kept here is only the CDR3 DNA, which spans 39 bases and is read in frame from base 1. V loses 0 bases, J loses 12 bases, and the germline ends lie 10 bases apart. The germline V gene supplies CDR1 SGHTS and CDR2 YDEGEE. The cohort was made up of about 610 healthy bone marrow donors. All cohort members were sampled while nominally healthy, although unrecorded immune exposures were likely present. The donor tested CMV seropositive and was one of the 289 seropositive cohort members. A peripheral blood sample was collected from each donor, and TCR beta sequencing was performed on peripheral blood mononuclear cells. The Qiagen DNeasy Blood Extraction Kit was used to extract genomic DNA from the blood cell samples. Study-wide conclusions, independent of this receptor: The authors suggested that the approach could potentially be extended to other disease states and immunological phenotypes. A later analysis found that most CMV-associated TCR beta chains appeared HLA-restricted, with HLA associations seemingly driven largely by CMV exposure. In both the original and validation cohorts, the classifier was reported to diagnose cytomegalovirus status with high specificity and sensitivity. An association between a missense DCLRE1C variant and V-gene and J-gene trimming of TCR beta chains was found in a later genetic analysis and replicated in an independent cohort. The earlier analysis of approximately 540 of the donors excluded 15 to 20 rarely observed V segments, including chromosome 9 orphons, because counts were too low. In the study, 150 to 200 TCR beta chains were listed as associated with cytomegalovirus. Strong co-occurrence of HLA alleles, especially DR and DQ, made assigning TCR associations to individual alleles difficult. In an earlier analysis of fewer than 750 of the donors, most TCR beta V segments were observed in productive rearrangements about 87% or about 30% of the time, broadly matching IMGT annotations. Because HLA typing was unavailable for some donors at each locus, only the typed subset was used in association tests. In a later genetic analysis, fewer N-insertions in productive TCRs were reported among donors in an Asian-associated ancestry cluster than the approximately 630-donor mean. The sequencing pipeline was judged likely to have produced a cluster of highly shared sequence variants as a technical artifact. For the cohort, immune exposure information was limited to CMV serostatus. A few of the identified cytomegalovirus-associated TCR beta chains were confirmed in vitro to be specific for cytomegalovirus antigens. Sequencing depth was assumed to be roughly uniform across donors in the presence/absence analyses, though that assumption may not hold. In a later analysis, TCR association rates were found to vary across HLA loci, with the most associated TCRs seen for DRB1 alleles and the fewest for HLA-C alleles. A further reported finding was that TCR beta sequences accurately predicted the HLA-A and HLA-B alleles for most subjects in the first cohort. Linkage disequilibrium might explain the correlated functional status among segregating V segments, but an unknown experimental factor could not be excluded. In a later analysis, HLA-associated TCR beta chains were found to be more clonally expanded and to have lower generation probabilities than equally common non-associated chains. Several of the top co-occurrence clusters appeared to be linked to parvovirus B19, influenza, CMV and Epstein-Barr virus, according to a later analysis. A later analysis associated about 17,000 TCR beta sequences with specific HLA alleles at a false discovery rate of 0.05. In this cohort, only TCR beta chains were sequenced, and detectable features were limited by the absence of alpha or paired-chain data. The 87-base-pair reads could not distinguish some IMGT-functional V segments, including TRBV6-2 and TRBV6-3, so those segments were excluded. Most TCR sequences were seen in very few donors, while some public TCRs were found in many individuals.

A word on this clone: The antigen it recognizes is unknown. No base-level quality is on record; no much larger clone is a single base apart.

The method was the immunoSEQ multiplex PCR assay. For the multiplex PCR, a mixture combining 60 forward primers for TCR Vbeta segments and 13 reverse primers for TCR Jbeta segments was used. The CDR3 region of rearranged TCR beta genes was amplified from genomic DNA by a multiplex PCR assay. The amplified TCR beta libraries were sequenced on the Illumina HiSeq System as 87-base-pair reads. In the original analysis: Across the 666 repertoires, a later analysis counted 60 million to 90 million unique TCR beta chains, 9 million to 14 million of which were shared by at least two donors. Raw reads were error-corrected and collapsed into unique sequences by a nearest-neighbor algorithm in which closely related sequences were merged to remove PCR and sequencing errors. V, D and J gene segments were assigned by aligning CDR3 sequences to IMGT reference sequences. For a sequence to be retained, a match of at least six nucleotides to both a V gene segment and a J gene segment was required. Rearrangements were classified as productive when the CDR3 lacked stop codons and remained in frame with V and J, and all other rearrangements were classified as non-productive. Following IMGT convention, CDR3 was defined as the stretch from the second conserved V-encoded cysteine up to the conserved J-encoded phenylalanine. The earlier analysis of more than 450 of the donors excluded sequences that lacked an unambiguous match to a single V gene segment. An earlier analysis of 550 to 650 of the donors classified V segments as functional when productive rearrangements were above 56.7% and as segregating when the standard deviation between donors was above 5%. A statistical classification framework was developed to diagnose cytomegalovirus status using the catalog of TCR beta chain sequences. In a later analysis, TCR nucleotide sequences were compared against IMGT/GENE-DB human TR gene sequences so that V and J genes could be assigned. Using the TCRdist pipeline, a later analysis assigned CDR3 sequences along with most-parsimonious VDJ recombination scenarios. In a later analysis, every TCR beta chain was defined by the combination of its CDR3 amino acid sequence and its V-gene family, and reads without a unique V-gene family were dropped. As a way to deal with suspected cross-contamination and a sequencing artifact, a later analysis dropped 450 to 700 nucleotide sequences that were highly shared and had low generation probability. In a later analysis, a clonal expansion index for each public chain was calculated from normalized within-repertoire ranks of inferred template counts. In a later analysis, generation probabilities were computed using a VDJ recombination model fitted to out-of-frame rearrangements, and the results were checked against IGoR. In a later analysis, TCR-TCR, TCR-HLA and TCR-CMV co-occurrence was scored with hypergeometric tests, and a repertoire-size bias correction was applied to TCR pairs. False discovery rates were estimated in a later analysis by permuting HLA or CMV assignments 20 times. In a later analysis, co-occurring TCRs were grouped with DBSCAN, and TCRdist sequence similarity was added when clustering was performed within HLA-allele-positive subsets. Co-occurrence clustering excluded repertoires with fewer than 30,000 or more than 120,000 public chains, plus five with anomalous nucleotide sharing. TCRdb retrieved this table from immuneACCESS and kept in-frame rearrangements only. Not all clones are present; in checked studies, unresolved V genes account for under half, and no reason is known for the remainder. The V and J calls and clone size were taken over from that table, and D and trimming were inferred from the DNA. The sample table records some 180,000 clones; approximately 78% of these occur just once. The top ten clones comprise around 14% of the sample.

The chain links TRBV5-8 with TRBJ2-6, with a tentative D gene TRBD2 over 5 matching bases. The sequence was obtained from a woman in her twenties or thirties in good health and CMV-seropositive. The sequenced sample consisted of PBMCs. At the DNA level, the sequence is TGTGCCAGCAGCTTGGGCATCCGGGGCGTCCTGACTTTC. It translates to CASSLGIRGVLTF.